Listed below are T cell receptor beta chains from one sample, sequenced in a study of cytomegalovirus exposure and HLA in healthy donors. Generated by immunoSEQ multiplex PCR, the TCRdb table keeps only in-frame clones and is missing some. The profile shows about 80,000 clones, 75% to 85% of them singletons. The material sequenced was PBMCs. These receptors all stem from a man between 50 and 59 years old in good health and CMV-seropositive. CDR3s include the opening cysteine and the closing phenylalanine or tryptophan. Fields, in order: V gene, clone size, D gene, J gene, CDR3 DNA, CDR3 protein. The D gene is left open where the match is weak. For some rows the clone size is stated as once, few or many, or as a class when expanded; others skip it.

v_gene: TRBV30; abundance: -; d_gene: -; j_gene: TRBJ2-2; CDR3nt: TGTGCCTGGAGTCCTTTTAGCGCGGGCGGGGAGCTGTTTTTT; CDR3aa: CAWSPFSAGGELFF
v_gene: TRBV28; abundance: -; d_gene: -; j_gene: TRBJ1-4; CDR3nt: TGTGCCAGCAGTTTATCAGGGCAGGGGAATGAAAAACTGTTTTTT; CDR3aa: CASSLSGQGNEKLFF
v_gene: TRBV7-9; abundance: -; d_gene: -; j_gene: TRBJ1-1; CDR3nt: TGTGCCGGCAGCTTCAGGGGCGGATCTGAAGCTTTCTTT; CDR3aa: CAGSFRGGSEAFF
v_gene: TRBV6-1; abundance: -; d_gene: TRBD1; j_gene: TRBJ1-2; CDR3nt: TGTGCCACCCAGGGACAGGCCTATGGCTACACCTTC; CDR3aa: CATQGQAYGYTF
v_gene: TRBV6-1; abundance: -; d_gene: -; j_gene: TRBJ2-1; CDR3nt: TGTGCCAGCACCAGAGACTACTCCAAGAGTGAGCAGTTCTTC; CDR3aa: CASTRDYSKSEQFF
v_gene: TRBV5-1; abundance: -; d_gene: -; j_gene: TRBJ1-5; CDR3nt: TGCGCCAGCAGCTTGGCCGTTGGAGGGGAATATAATCAGCCCCAGCATTTT; CDR3aa: CASSLAVGGEYNQPQHF
v_gene: TRBV10-3; abundance: -; d_gene: -; j_gene: TRBJ1-2; CDR3nt: TGTGCCATCGACGCGGACAATCATGGTGGCTACACCTTC; CDR3aa: CAIDADNHGGYTF
v_gene: TRBV20-1; abundance: -; d_gene: -; j_gene: TRBJ2-1; CDR3nt: TGCAGTGCTTCACTCGCGAATGAGCAGTTCTTC; CDR3aa: CSASLANEQFF
v_gene: TRBV12-5; abundance: -; d_gene: TRBD2; j_gene: TRBJ2-3; CDR3nt: TGTGCTAGTGGTTTGACGTCGGGAGGCCCCACAGATACGCAGTATTTT; CDR3aa: CASGLTSGGPTDTQYF
v_gene: TRBV5-1; abundance: -; d_gene: -; j_gene: TRBJ2-3; CDR3nt: TGCGCCAGCAGCCAGGGTGGGGCTACAGATACGCAGTATTTT; CDR3aa: CASSQGGATDTQYF
v_gene: TRBV6-1; abundance: few; d_gene: -; j_gene: TRBJ2-1; CDR3nt: TGTGCCAGCAGTGATGGTAGCTACAATGAGCAGTTCTTC; CDR3aa: CASSDGSYNEQFF
v_gene: TRBV2; abundance: -; d_gene: TRBD2; j_gene: TRBJ2-3; CDR3nt: TGTGCACTCAAAGAGGGACTAAGCACAGATACGCAGTATTTT; CDR3aa: CALKEGLSTDTQYF
v_gene: TRBV18; abundance: -; d_gene: TRBD1; j_gene: TRBJ1-4; CDR3nt: TGTGCCAGCTCACCATCAGGGACGGGACAGGGGACTGAAAAACTGTTTTTT; CDR3aa: CASSPSGTGQGTEKLFF
v_gene: TRBV19; abundance: -; d_gene: TRBD1; j_gene: TRBJ1-1; CDR3nt: TGTGCCAGTAGCACAGGGGGGAACACTGAAGCTTTCTTT; CDR3aa: CASSTGGNTEAFF
v_gene: TRBV2; abundance: -; d_gene: TRBD2; j_gene: TRBJ2-3; CDR3nt: TGTGCCAGCAGTGGTACTAGCGGGAGAACGGGAGATACGCAGTATTTT; CDR3aa: CASSGTSGRTGDTQYF
v_gene: TRBV12-5; abundance: -; d_gene: -; j_gene: TRBJ2-3; CDR3nt: TGTGCTAGTGGTTTGGTTCATCCGGGGACAGATACGCAGTATTTT; CDR3aa: CASGLVHPGTDTQYF
v_gene: TRBV18; abundance: -; d_gene: -; j_gene: TRBJ2-5; CDR3nt: TGTGCCAGCTCCCCTGGGCAGGGGCAAGAGACCCAGTACTTC; CDR3aa: CASSPGQGQETQYF
v_gene: TRBV7-9; abundance: -; d_gene: -; j_gene: TRBJ2-5; CDR3nt: TGTGCCAGCAGCCATACCACACAGGGAGAGACCCAGTACTTC; CDR3aa: CASSHTTQGETQYF
v_gene: TRBV5-1; abundance: -; d_gene: -; j_gene: TRBJ1-3; CDR3nt: TGCGCCAGCAGCCTAAGACTATCTGGAAACACCATATATTTT; CDR3aa: CASSLRLSGNTIYF
v_gene: TRBV6-1; abundance: -; d_gene: TRBD1; j_gene: TRBJ1-5; CDR3nt: TGTGCCAGCAGTAACAGGGGGCAGCCCCAGCATTTT; CDR3aa: CASSNRGQPQHF
v_gene: TRBV7-8; abundance: few; d_gene: TRBD1; j_gene: TRBJ1-4; CDR3nt: TGTGCCAGCAGCCCAGGACAGGGAAGAAATGAAAAACTGTTTTTT; CDR3aa: CASSPGQGRNEKLFF
v_gene: TRBV5-1; abundance: -; d_gene: TRBD1; j_gene: TRBJ2-3; CDR3nt: TGCGCCAGCAGCTTGGACAGGGGAGCCCCAGATACGCAGTATTTT; CDR3aa: CASSLDRGAPDTQYF
v_gene: TRBV7-2; abundance: -; d_gene: TRBD2; j_gene: TRBJ2-1; CDR3nt: TGTGCCAGCAGCTTAGTCGGTCGATTGCTAGCGGGAGGGAATGAGCAGTTCTTC; CDR3aa: CASSLVGRLLAGGNEQFF
v_gene: TRBV5-1; abundance: -; d_gene: TRBD2; j_gene: TRBJ2-1; CDR3nt: TGCGCCAGCAGCTTGGCCCACGGGGGGGAGGAGCAGTTCTTC; CDR3aa: CASSLAHGGEEQFF
v_gene: TRBV13; abundance: -; d_gene: -; j_gene: TRBJ2-3; CDR3nt: TGTGCCAGCAGCTTACCAGGGCCCACAGATACGCAGTATTTT; CDR3aa: CASSLPGPTDTQYF
v_gene: TRBV4-1; abundance: few; d_gene: TRBD1; j_gene: TRBJ1-2; CDR3nt: TGCGCCAGCAGCTCACCGGGACAGGGGAGCGGGGGCTACACCTTC; CDR3aa: CASSSPGQGSGGYTF
v_gene: TRBV5-4; abundance: -; d_gene: TRBD2; j_gene: TRBJ2-7; CDR3nt: TGTGCCAGCAGCCTCGGGACTAGCGTCTACGAGCAGTACTTC; CDR3aa: CASSLGTSVYEQYF
v_gene: TRBV19; abundance: -; d_gene: TRBD2; j_gene: TRBJ2-5; CDR3nt: TGTGCCAGTAGTTCCTGGACTAGCGGGAGTCCGGAGACCCAGTACTTC; CDR3aa: CASSSWTSGSPETQYF
v_gene: TRBV19; abundance: -; d_gene: TRBD2; j_gene: TRBJ2-1; CDR3nt: TGTGCCAGTAGTGGTGGACTAGCGGGAGGGGATGAGCAGTTCTTC; CDR3aa: CASSGGLAGGDEQFF
v_gene: TRBV27; abundance: few; d_gene: -; j_gene: TRBJ1-1; CDR3nt: TGTGCCAGCAGTTTTTCGGACTCAGGTGGGGTAGCTTTCTTT; CDR3aa: CASSFSDSGGVAFF
v_gene: TRBV7-3; abundance: -; d_gene: TRBD1; j_gene: TRBJ1-2; CDR3nt: TGTGCCAGCAGCTTACAGGGACAGGGGCCAACCATTAACTATGGCTACACCTTC; CDR3aa: CASSLQGQGPTINYGYTF
v_gene: TRBV5-1; abundance: -; d_gene: TRBD2; j_gene: TRBJ2-1; CDR3nt: TGCGCCAGCAGCTTGGATTTGCCGGCGGGAGGTAGTGATGAGCAGTTCTTC; CDR3aa: CASSLDLPAGGSDEQFF
v_gene: TRBV9; abundance: -; d_gene: -; j_gene: TRBJ2-1; CDR3nt: TGTGCCAGCAGCGTAGACAGGGCCTTTTTGGATGAGCAGTTCTTC; CDR3aa: CASSVDRAFLDEQFF
v_gene: TRBV7-3; abundance: -; d_gene: TRBD1; j_gene: TRBJ2-1; CDR3nt: TGTGCCAGCAGCTTGGACAGGGGCAGGGGTGAGCAGTTCTTC; CDR3aa: CASSLDRGRGEQFF
v_gene: TRBV5-8; abundance: -; d_gene: TRBD1; j_gene: TRBJ1-1; CDR3nt: TGTGCCAGCAGACGGACAGGGGCTGAAGCTTTCTTT; CDR3aa: CASRRTGAEAFF
v_gene: TRBV7-6; abundance: -; d_gene: -; j_gene: TRBJ2-7; CDR3nt: TGTGCCAGCAGCCCTACGAGGCAGGGTGGTGATCAGTACTTC; CDR3aa: CASSPTRQGGDQYF